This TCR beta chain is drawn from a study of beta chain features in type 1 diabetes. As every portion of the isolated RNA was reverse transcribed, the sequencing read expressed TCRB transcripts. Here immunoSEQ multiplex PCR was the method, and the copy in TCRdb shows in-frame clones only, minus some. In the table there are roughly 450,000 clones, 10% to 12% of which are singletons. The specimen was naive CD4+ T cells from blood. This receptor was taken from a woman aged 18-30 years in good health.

CDR3 sequence reads: CASSSWERYEQYF. The CDR3 nucleotides read TGTGCCAGCAGTTCGTGGGAGAGGTACGAGCAGTACTTC. This chain links TRBV25-1 with TRBJ2-5; perhaps TRBD2 as D (5 bases). Judging by the DNA end, TRBJ2-7 fits better; the J call may be wrong. CDR1 is MGHDK and CDR2 is SYGVNS in the germline V gene. There are 13 residues in the CDR3.